The clone carrying this T cell receptor (beta chain) was seen a single time. This entry is derived from a study of blood T cell repertoires in COVID-19. Background on the study: Samples representing acute and convalescent COVID-19 were sourced from the United States, Italy and Spain. PBMCs, B-cell-depleted T cells, or T cells were the source of the cDNA or gDNA that made up the material.

Per the study methods: Estimation of nucleated cell counts relied on the amplification of reference gene primers. Some clones are missing from TCRdb's copy, which holds only in-frame ones; the method was immunoSEQ multiplex PCR. The DNA gave D and trimming, while V, J and clone size come from that table. Here the sample spans a few hundred thousand clones, roughly 89% being singletons. The CDR3 totals 15 residues. Unmatched junction bases numbered 8, after V lost 4 bases and J lost 3 bases. CDR1 MGHRA and CDR2 YSYEKL come from the germline V gene. Seattle patients were enrolled during active infection and followed longitudinally.

The source of this sequence is a woman in her sixties or seventies with COVID-19, enrolled during active disease. V and J are TRBV4-1 and TRBJ1-1; the match to TRBD1 covers 7 bases. Sequenced material: peripheral blood. CDR3 in DNA: TGCGCCAGCAGCCGACATCGGACAGGTGACACTGAAGCTTTCTTT. Its translation: CASSRHRTGDTEAFF.